Given below is one TCR beta chain in context. What it binds is unknown. The data derive from a study of CD8+CD57+ T cells in acquired aplastic anemia. The overall study: Mean DNA quantity obtained from sorted CD4+ and CD8+ cells was 3 to 4 ug. Study results and limitations: Both patients and controls carried the same twenty-nine CD8+ CDR3 sequences. CD8+ Simpson's diversity showed no significant patient-control difference.

The TCR beta profiling, which covered VDJ combination and CDR3 sequence, was carried out using genomic DNA as the template. TCRdb independently ran MiXCR on the reads; one entry per CDR3 protein. The sample lists about 200,000 distinct CDR3 sequences; 60% to 80% were seen once. The patients chosen for sequencing had shown expansion of CD8+CD57+ cells (detected by flow cytometry). Each of the patients presented with severe acquired aplastic anemia. The V gene end was trimmed by 5 bases and the J gene end by 14 bases; junction bases not matched to a gene: 11. CDR1 and CDR2 from the germline V gene are SNHLY and FYNNEI. This CDR3 comprises 14 residues.

Sequenced input: sorted CD4+, CD8+, or CD8+CD57+ T cells (not recorded which) from PBMCs. The chain has TRBV2 and TRBJ1-4; 10 bases line up with TRBD1. The receptor comes from a human donor with aplastic anemia. For the CDR3, the DNA is TGTGCCAGCAGTATAGGGACAGGGGCCAGCGGGCTGTTTTTT. This encodes CASSIGTGASGLFF.